Each of the 4 T cell receptor beta chains below was sequenced from the same sample in a study of CD8 T cells in ankylosing spondylitis. Whole-study results and caveats: Seemingly distinctive of ankylosing spondylitis blood was a TCR beta motif formed by eight highly homologous variants.

One entry per CDR3 protein results from TCRdb running MiXCR on the 5' RACE reads. The sample carries a few hundred thousand distinct CDR3 sequences, over 15% recorded once. These receptors lack a known antigen. Sequenced material: blood, either unsorted or a sorted T cell fraction (not recorded which). These receptors were obtained from a male donor with ankylosing spondylitis.

The chain couples TRBV20-1 to TRBJ2-3; weak D call: TRBD2 (6 bases). The germline gives CDR1 DFQATT, CDR2 SNEGSKA (reference sequence). V shed 1 base and J shed 1 base, with 12 bases lying between them. The CDR3 length is 15 residues. The CDR3 DNA reads TGCAGTGCTAGAGTTGGCGGGGTCGGCACAGATACGCAGTATTTT. This gives the protein CSARVGGVGTDTQYF.

This clonotype was observed a few times. J is TRBJ2-1 and V is TRBV28; D unclear. The CDR3 has 13 amino acids. Germline V gene lookup returns CDR1 MDHEN and CDR2 SYDVKM. With 7 bases removed from V and 8 bases from J, the gap between germline ends came to 15 bases. The CDR3 region has the DNA TGTGCCAGCACCCCCGTCAAGAGCTATGAGCAGTTCTTC. Residues: CASTPVKSYEQFF.

This clonotype was observed a few times. This rearrangement joins TRBV19 to TRBJ2-7, with TRBD1 matching 7 bases. This CDR3 has 14 amino acids. V was clipped by 6 bases and J by 4 bases; unmatched bases: 9. From germline, CDR1 is LNHDA and CDR2 SQIVND (reference sequence). CDR3 residues: CASSPDRVVYEQYF. The CDR3 DNA is TGTGCCAGTAGCCCTGACAGGGTGGTATACGAGCAGTACTTC.

The genes are TRBV3-1 and TRBJ1-1; 7 positions match TRBD1. CDR1 and CDR2 from the germline V gene are LGHDT and YNNKEL (reference sequence). J gave up 1 base and V 2 bases, and 7 bases lay outside the gene matches. This CDR3 has 16 amino acids. The CDR3 loop is CASSQTGQVRNTEAFF. CDR3 nucleotide sequence: TGTGCCAGCAGCCAAACCGGACAGGTTAGGAACACTGAAGCTTTCTTT.